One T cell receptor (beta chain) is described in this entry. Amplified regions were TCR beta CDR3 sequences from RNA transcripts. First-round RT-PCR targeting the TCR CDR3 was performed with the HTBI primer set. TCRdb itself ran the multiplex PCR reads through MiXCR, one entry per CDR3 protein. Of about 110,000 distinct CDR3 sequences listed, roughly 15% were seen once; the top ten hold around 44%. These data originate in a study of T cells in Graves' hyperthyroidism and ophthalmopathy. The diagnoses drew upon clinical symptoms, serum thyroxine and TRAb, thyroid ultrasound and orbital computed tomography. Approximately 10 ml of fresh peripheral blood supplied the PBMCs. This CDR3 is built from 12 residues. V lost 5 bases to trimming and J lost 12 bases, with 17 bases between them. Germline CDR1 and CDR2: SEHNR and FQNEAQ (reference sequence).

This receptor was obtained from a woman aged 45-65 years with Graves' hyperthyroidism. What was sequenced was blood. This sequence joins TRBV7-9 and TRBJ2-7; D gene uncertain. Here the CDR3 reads CASSPDATLPYF. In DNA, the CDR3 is TGTGCCAGCAGCCCTGATGCGACTTTGCCGTACTTC.